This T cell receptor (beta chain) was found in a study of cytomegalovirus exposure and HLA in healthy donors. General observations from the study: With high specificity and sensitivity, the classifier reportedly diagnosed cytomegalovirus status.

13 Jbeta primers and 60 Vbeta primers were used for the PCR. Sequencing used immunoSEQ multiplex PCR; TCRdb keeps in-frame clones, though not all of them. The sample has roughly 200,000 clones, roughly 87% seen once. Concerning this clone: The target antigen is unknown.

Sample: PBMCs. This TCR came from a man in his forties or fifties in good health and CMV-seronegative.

The CDR3 DNA reads TGCAGCGTCCAAGTAGGGGGAAAGGGGGAGACCCAGTACTTC. This codes for CSVQVGGKGETQYF. V is TRBV29-1 and J is TRBJ2-5, with a weak D call TRBD1 (6 bases). The CDR3 loop spans 14 amino acids. The germline CDR1 and CDR2 sequences are SQVTM and ANQGSEA. V shed 6 bases and J shed 5 bases, with 19 bases lying between them.